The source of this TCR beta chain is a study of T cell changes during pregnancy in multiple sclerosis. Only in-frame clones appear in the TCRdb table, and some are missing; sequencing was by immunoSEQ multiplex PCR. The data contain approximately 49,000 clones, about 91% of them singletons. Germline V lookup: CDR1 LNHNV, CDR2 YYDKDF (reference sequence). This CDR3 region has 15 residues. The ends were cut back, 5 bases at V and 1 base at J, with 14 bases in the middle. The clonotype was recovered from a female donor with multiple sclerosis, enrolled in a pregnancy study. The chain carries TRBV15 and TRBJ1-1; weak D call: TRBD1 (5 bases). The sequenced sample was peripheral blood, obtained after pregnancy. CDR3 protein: CATSLGLEPNTEAFF. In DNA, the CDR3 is TGTGCCACCAGCTTGGGACTCGAACCGAACACTGAAGCTTTCTTT.